This TCR beta chain appears in the sequencing data of a study of radiotherapy plus CTLA-4 blockade in lung cancer. The CDR3 is made up of 13 amino acids. V lost 6 bases to trimming and J lost 4 bases; unmatched junction nucleotides: 4. Germline loops: CDR1 MNHNS, CDR2 SASEGT. TCRdb keeps only in-frame clones here, not all; method: immunoSEQ multiplex PCR. The sample yields tens of thousands of clones, approximately 80% seen once. Source: peripheral blood, taken from a patient treated with radiotherapy plus ipilimumab. The receptor was derived from a human donor with non-small cell lung cancer who had a partial response to radiotherapy plus ipilimumab. The rearrangement joins TRBV6-1 to TRBJ2-7; TRBD2 matches at 9 bases. The CDR3 nucleotides are TGTGCCAGCAGGCTAGCGGGGAAATACGAGCAGTACTTC. Its translation is CASRLAGKYEQYF.